A single T cell receptor beta chain is shown here with its context. Extraction and reverse transcription of RNA yielded cDNA as the sequencing template. TCRdb's copy holds only in-frame clones and misses some; the assay was immunoSEQ multiplex PCR. Found here are over 200,000 clones, around 66% of them singletons; the top ten hold roughly 4.2%. The source of the sample is a study of CD8+ T cells in alopecia areata. Treatment given: oral pan-JAK inhibitor, 5-10 mg twice daily. The V gene's germline CDR1 is ENHRY and CDR2 SYGVKD. The V gene end was trimmed by 4 bases and the J gene end by 6 bases; junction bases not matched to a gene: 4. The CDR3 runs to 14 residues.

The material was CD4+ T cells sorted from blood, obtained at week 4, from a patient treated with tofacitinib. The chain couples TRBV10-3 to TRBJ2-1; the match to TRBD1 covers 9 bases. The source of this sequence is a human donor with alopecia areata. CDR3 protein: CAISAPGQGNEQFF. Written as DNA, the CDR3 is TGTGCCATCAGTGCCCCGGGACAGGGCAATGAGCAGTTCTTC.